This record covers a single T cell receptor (beta chain). The sample originates from a study of OX40 agonist ivuxolimab in advanced cancers. Sequencing used immunoSEQ multiplex PCR; TCRdb keeps in-frame clones, though not all of them. The table includes 30,000 to 35,000 clones, roughly four fifths detected once. The trim removed 3 bases at V and 4 bases at J, leaving 0 bases unmatched. CDR3 length: 14 residues. Per the germline V gene, CDR1 is SGDLS and CDR2 is YYNGEE. The source of this sequence is an adult with an advanced solid tumor such as melanoma, head and neck, liver or kidney cancer. The material sequenced was CD4+ or CD8+ T cells sorted from blood, taken in a trial of the OX40 agonist ivuxolimab. The chain combines TRBV9 with TRBJ2-1, with 11 bases matching TRBD2. The CDR3 loop reads CASSGLAGYNEQFF. The CDR3 DNA reads as TGTGCCAGCAGCGGACTAGCGGGATACAATGAGCAGTTCTTC.